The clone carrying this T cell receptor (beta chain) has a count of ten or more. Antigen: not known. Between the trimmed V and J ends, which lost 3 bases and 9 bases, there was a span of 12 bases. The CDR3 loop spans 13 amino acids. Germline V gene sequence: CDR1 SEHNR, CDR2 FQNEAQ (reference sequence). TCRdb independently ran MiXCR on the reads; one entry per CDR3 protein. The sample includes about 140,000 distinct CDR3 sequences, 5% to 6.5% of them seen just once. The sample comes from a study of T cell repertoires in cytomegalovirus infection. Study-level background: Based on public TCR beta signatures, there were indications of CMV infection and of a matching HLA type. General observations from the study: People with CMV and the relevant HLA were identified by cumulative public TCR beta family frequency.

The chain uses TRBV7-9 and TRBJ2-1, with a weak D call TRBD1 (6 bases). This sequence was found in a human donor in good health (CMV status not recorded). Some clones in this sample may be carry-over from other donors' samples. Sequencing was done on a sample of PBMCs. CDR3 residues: CASSFSGQLEQFF. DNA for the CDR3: TGTGCCAGCAGCTTTTCAGGACAGCTTGAGCAGTTCTTC.